These 5 T cell receptor beta chains originate from one sample sequenced in a study of blood T cells in healthy people across ages. Through a sample-barcoded 5' primer and a J-beta primer mix, a second PCR was run for about 7 to 12 cycles. Via MiXCR, TCRdb re-called the 5' RACE reads, giving one row per CDR3 protein. Seen here are around 600,000 distinct CDR3 sequences, around 48% observed once, and the top ten hold 20% to 25%. The sequencing input was blood. These receptors all stem from a man of 80 years or more in good health.

The chain couples TRBV20-1 to TRBJ1-1; D might be TRBD1 (6 bases). Germline V gene sequence: CDR1 DFQATT, CDR2 SNEGSKA (reference sequence). The CDR3 has 12 amino acids. V lost 5 bases to trimming and J lost 9 bases, with 16 bases between them. CDR3 sequence: CSAPITGTQAFF. Written as DNA, the CDR3 is TGCAGTGCTCCGATAACCGGGACACAAGCTTTCTTT.

To note about this clonotype: Given a much more abundant clone one base away, this may be a read error. The chain links TRBV29-1 to TRBJ2-5; TRBD1 might be the D (6 bases). The J call may be incorrect, as the DNA end agrees better with TRBJ2-1. Germline values: CDR1 SQVTM, CDR2 ANQGSEA. The CDR3 consists of 13 residues. The CDR3 bases are TGCAGCGTTGAGGCGGAAGGGGGAAAGACCCAGTTCTTC. As protein: CSVEAEGGKTQFF.

The V and J genes are TRBV10-3 and TRBJ2-1; TRBD2 matches at 8 bases. Germline CDR1 ENHRY, CDR2 SYGVKD. This CDR3 spans 14 amino acids. The ends lost 0 bases at V and 13 bases at J; junction bases unmatched: 8. CDR3: CAISESPLAGRQFF. As DNA, the CDR3 is TGTGCCATCAGTGAGTCGCCTCTAGCGGGCCGACAGTTCTTC.

In regard to this clonotype: The junction departs from the called germline gene at one end, perhaps through a read error. The chain joins TRBV5-1 to TRBJ2-1, with a possible D match to TRBD2 (5 bases). Germline CDR1 reads SGHRS; CDR2 reads YFSETQ. The CDR3 is 14 residues long. CDR3 loop: CTSSTGSSYNEQFF. CDR3 DNA sequence: TGCACCAGCAGCACGGGGAGCTCCTACAATGAGCAGTTCTTC. Together with reference TRBV5-1 and TRBJ2-1, the CDR3 gives the full variable domain: KAGVTQTPRYLIKTRGQQVTLSCSPISGHRSVSWYQQTPGQGLQFLFEYFSETQRNKGNFPGRFSGRQFSNSRSEMNVSTLELGDSALYLCTSSTGSSYNEQFFGPGTRLTVL.

This clonotype has just a few counts. The V and J genes are TRBV5-1 and TRBJ2-1, with 10 bases matching TRBD1. V was clipped by 4 bases and J by 8 bases; unmatched bases: 6. The CDR3 has 14 residues. Germline V gene lookup returns CDR1 SGHRS and CDR2 YFSETQ. The DNA for the CDR3 is TGCGCCAGCAGCCCACCGACAGGGGGCTATGAGCAGTTCTTC. This codes for CASSPPTGGYEQFF.